This paragraph reports one T cell receptor beta chain. Antigen specificity is unknown. Germline CDR1 SGHAT, CDR2 FQNNGV. The CDR3 runs 15 residues. V gave up 1 base and J gave up 2 bases, with 12 bases separating them. The repertoire was sequenced with immunoSEQ multiplex PCR; TCRdb's copy has only in-frame clones and lacks some. The sample holds over 75,000 clones, about four fifths seen once. This sample stems from a study of CD4 T cell repertoires in COVID-19. Across the whole study: Relabeled CFSE-low cells, IL-2-expanded for under eleven days, met spikes from other coronaviruses.

These memory T cells were uncultured and sequenced directly after ex vivo isolation. Study findings and constraints: Suggested intraclonal diversification: top SARS-CoV-2-reactive clonotypes appeared in two or three memory subsets.

The sample in question was CD4+ T cells from peripheral blood, obtained after recovery from COVID-19. The receptor comes from a human donor who had COVID-19. This chain links TRBV11-2 with TRBJ2-7; D not certain. CDR3 coding DNA: TGTGCCAGCAGCTTAGTCTTTAAACTCGCCTACGAGCAGTACTTC. This encodes CASSLVFKLAYEQYF. Full variable domain (missing parts from reference TRBV11-2 and TRBJ2-7): EAGVAQSPRYKIIEKRQSVAFWCNPISGHATLYWYQQILGQGPKLLIQFQNNGVVDDSQLPKDRFSAERLKGVDSTLKIQPAKLEDSAVYLCASSLVFKLAYEQYFGPGTRLTVT.